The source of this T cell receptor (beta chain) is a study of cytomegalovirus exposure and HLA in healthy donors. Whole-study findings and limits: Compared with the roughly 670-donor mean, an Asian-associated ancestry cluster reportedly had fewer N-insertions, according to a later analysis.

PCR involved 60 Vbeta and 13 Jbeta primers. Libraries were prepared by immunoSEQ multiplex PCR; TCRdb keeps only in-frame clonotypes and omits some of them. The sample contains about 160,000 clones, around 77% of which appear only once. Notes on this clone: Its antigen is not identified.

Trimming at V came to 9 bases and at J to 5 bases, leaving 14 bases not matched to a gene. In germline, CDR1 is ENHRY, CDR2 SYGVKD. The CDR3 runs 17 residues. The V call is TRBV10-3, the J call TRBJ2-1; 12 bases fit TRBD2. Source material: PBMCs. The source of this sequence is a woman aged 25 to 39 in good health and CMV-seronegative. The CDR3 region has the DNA TGTGCCATTGCGACTAGCGGGGGCCCAGGCCGACACAATGAGCAGTTCTTC. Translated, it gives CAIATSGGPGRHNEQFF.